The rows below give T cell receptor beta chains drawn from one sample of a study of cytomegalovirus exposure and HLA in healthy donors. Profiled with immunoSEQ multiplex PCR; TCRdb holds only in-frame clones, not every one. The sample lists about 160,000 clones; 80% to 90% were seen once. The specimen sequenced was PBMCs. These receptors originate from a man in his fifties or sixties in good health and CMV-seropositive. CDR3s include the opening cysteine and the closing phenylalanine or tryptophan. The D gene is left open where the match is weak. Clone size, where shown, is once, few, many, or a class for clones that have expanded.

j_gene | v_gene | abundance | d_gene | CDR3nt | CDR3aa
TRBJ1-5 | TRBV6-6 | - | TRBD1 | TGTGCCAGCAATGACAGGGTAGATCAGCCCCAGCATTTT | CASNDRVDQPQHF
TRBJ2-7 | TRBV18 | - | - | TGTGCCAGCTCACCACTCGACGACTCCCGCGGGTCCTACGAGCAGTACTTC | CASSPLDDSRGSYEQYF
TRBJ2-3 | TRBV9 | - | TRBD2 | TGTGCCAGCAGCCTCCCAGTGAGCGGGGGGGCCGACACAGATACGCAGTATTTT | CASSLPVSGGADTDTQYF
TRBJ2-2 | TRBV11-2 | - | - | TGTGCCAGCAGCTTAGCGGGAGTCGGGGAGCTGTTTTTT | CASSLAGVGELFF
TRBJ2-5 | TRBV5-1 | - | - | TGCGCCAGCAGCTTACCGGAAGAGACCCAGTACTTC | CASSLPEETQYF
TRBJ2-7 | TRBV7-3 | once | - | TGTGCCAGCAGCTTACTCCAGGGGCCCTACGAGCAGTACTTC | CASSLLQGPYEQYF
TRBJ1-1 | TRBV9 | - | TRBD1 | TGTGCCAGCAGCGCCCCGGGACAGGAAGCTTTCTTT | CASSAPGQEAFF
TRBJ2-1 | TRBV10-3 | - | TRBD2 | TGTGCCATGGCGAGCGGGGGGGCCTTCAATGAGCAGTTCTTC | CAMASGGAFNEQFF
TRBJ2-7 | TRBV7-9 | - | - | TGTGCCAGCAGCCCGATATCGCGGGAGCAGTACTTC | CASSPISREQYF
TRBJ1-5 | TRBV7-6 | once | - | TGTGCCAGCAGCTTAGCCCTGGGCCGAACCCCCGGGGATCAGCCCCAGCATTTT | CASSLALGRTPGDQPQHF
TRBJ2-1 | TRBV27 | - | TRBD2 | TGTGCCAGCAGTTTTGGGCTAGCGGGGGAAAGCTCCTACAATGAGCAGTTCTTC | CASSFGLAGESSYNEQFF
TRBJ2-1 | TRBV5-1 | once | TRBD1 | TGCGCCAGCAGCTGGGGACAGGGCCGCAATGAGCAGTTCTTC | CASSWGQGRNEQFF
TRBJ1-1 | TRBV4-1 | few | - | TGCGCCAGCAGCCCCGCCAGCGACACTGAAGCTTTCTTT | CASSPASDTEAFF
TRBJ1-2 | TRBV6-5 | once | TRBD1 | TGTGCCAGCAGTCAACAGGGGATCTATGGCTACACCTTC | CASSQQGIYGYTF
TRBJ2-3 | TRBV6-5 | - | - | TGTGCCAGCTCAGGGGACGGCACAGATACGCAGTATTTT | CASSGDGTDTQYF
TRBJ1-6 | TRBV7-6 | - | - | TGTGCCAGCAGCTTAGGGGGGGGGAATTCACCCCTCCACTTT | CASSLGGGNSPLHF
TRBJ1-2 | TRBV5-1 | - | - | TGCGCCAGCAGCTCCTACAGGGATTATGGCTACACCTTC | CASSSYRDYGYTF
TRBJ2-1 | TRBV10-2 | - | TRBD1 | TGCGCCAGCAGTTCTGACAGGGTCCCGACCTACAATGAGCAGTTCTTC | CASSSDRVPTYNEQFF
TRBJ2-2 | TRBV6-6 | few | - | TGTGCCAGCAGGAGCACCGGGGAGCTGTTTTTT | CASRSTGELFF
TRBJ1-2 | TRBV7-9 | - | - | TGTGCCAGCAGCTTAGACCGGAGGAACTATGGCTACACCTTC | CASSLDRRNYGYTF
TRBJ1-2 | TRBV11-3 | - | - | TGTGCCAGCAGCTTACGGGGGGGCCCCTACTATGGCTACACCTTC | CASSLRGGPYYGYTF
TRBJ2-1 | TRBV14 | once | TRBD1 | TGTGCCAGCAGCCAGCTACAGGGGTCTGAGCAGTTCTTC | CASSQLQGSEQFF
TRBJ2-2 | TRBV11-2 | - | TRBD1 | TGTGCCAGCAGCCCTCGGACAGGGGACACCGGGGAGCTGTTTTTT | CASSPRTGDTGELFF
TRBJ1-1 | TRBV19 | - | - | TGTGCCAGTAGTGCGACAGGAACCATGAACACTGAAGCTTTCTTT | CASSATGTMNTEAFF
TRBJ2-3 | TRBV10-3 | few | - | TGTGCCATCAGTCCTCAGGCAGATACGCAGTATTTT | CAISPQADTQYF
TRBJ2-1 | TRBV5-6 | - | TRBD1 | TGTGCCAGCAGCTCCCCCAGAGAGGGGGCGGCCAATGAGCAGTTCTTC | CASSSPREGAANEQFF
TRBJ2-1 | TRBV5-6 | - | - | TGTGCCAGCAGCTTTGGCCCTAGCTCCTACAATGAGCAGTTCTTC | CASSFGPSSYNEQFF
TRBJ2-3 | TRBV10-1 | - | TRBD2 | TGCGCCAGCTCTCTACAGGCGGGAGGGCTCCAAGATACGCAGTATTTT | CASSLQAGGLQDTQYF
TRBJ2-7 | TRBV18 | - | TRBD2 | TGTGCCAGCTCACCGGGCTCCGGGGGGGCCGGCTACGAGCAGTACTTC | CASSPGSGGAGYEQYF
TRBJ1-1 | TRBV5-5 | - | - | TGTGCCAGCAGCACGGGAGGTGACACTGAAGCTTTCTTT | CASSTGGDTEAFF
TRBJ2-2 | TRBV18 | - | - | TGTGCCAGCTCACCACCGTCCCTAGCCGGGGAGCTGTTTTTT | CASSPPSLAGELFF
TRBJ1-5 | TRBV19 | once | TRBD1 | TGTGCCAGTAGGCGGACAGGGTTTTCGAATCAGCCCCAGCATTTT | CASRRTGFSNQPQHF
TRBJ1-1 | TRBV5-1 | - | - | TGCGCCAGCAGCTTGGCGGGGTGGAACACTGAAGCTTTCTTT | CASSLAGWNTEAFF
TRBJ1-1 | TRBV6-6 | few | - | TGTGCCAGCACCGTCTCAGGGGACACTGAAGCTTTCTTT | CASTVSGDTEAFF
TRBJ2-1 | TRBV21-1 | - | - | TGTGCCAGCAGCAAAGCGGGACAGGGGTGGGGGGACTACAATGAGCAGTTCTTC | CASSKAGQGWGDYNEQFF
TRBJ1-2 | TRBV6-5 | - | - | TGTGCCAGCAGTTACTACGGTTATGGCTACACCTTC | CASSYYGYGYTF
TRBJ2-2 | TRBV19 | - | - | TGTGCCAGTAGTCGAGTGCGGGGAAGCACCGGGGAGCTGTTTTTT | CASSRVRGSTGELFF
TRBJ2-1 | TRBV6-1 | once | TRBD1 | TGTGCCAGCAGCGCCACAGGGGGGTCCTACAATGAGCAGTTCTTC | CASSATGGSYNEQFF
TRBJ2-2 | TRBV6-1 | - | TRBD1 | TGTGCCAGCAGAACCGGGACAGCCAACACCGGGGAGCTGTTTTTT | CASRTGTANTGELFF
TRBJ2-7 | TRBV4-1 | few | TRBD2 | TGCGCCAGCACCCTGGGGACTAGCTCCTACGAGCAGTACTTC | CASTLGTSSYEQYF
TRBJ2-2 | TRBV29-1 | - | - | TGCAGCGTTGTAGCAGGACGGGGGAACGGGGAGCTGTTTTTT | CSVVAGRGNGELFF
TRBJ2-2 | TRBV9 | - | TRBD1 | TGTGCCAGCAGCCCCTACCGGGACAGGCTCTCCTCGAACACCGGGGAGCTGTTTTTT | CASSPYRDRLSSNTGELFF
TRBJ1-2 | TRBV11-2 | few | - | TGTGCCAGCAGTCTCACTTCTAGAAATGAAGGAGGCTACACCTTC | CASSLTSRNEGGYTF
TRBJ2-7 | TRBV6-5 | - | TRBD1 | TGTGCCAGCAGTTACAACAGGGGGTACGAGCAGTACTTC | CASSYNRGYEQYF
TRBJ2-1 | TRBV7-8 | - | - | TGTGCCAGCAGCTCCCCGGGCTACAATGAGCAGTTCTTC | CASSSPGYNEQFF
TRBJ1-2 | TRBV7-9 | - | TRBD1 | TGTTCCAGCAGCTTAACAGGGGAAGGCTACACCTTC | CSSSLTGEGYTF
TRBJ2-1 | TRBV19 | - | - | TGTGCCAGTAGCTCACACAGGGTTGAGGCCTCCTACAATGAGCAGTTCTTC | CASSSHRVEASYNEQFF
TRBJ2-2 | TRBV6-5 | - | - | TGTGCCAGCAGTCCGGACTATCGTGGCGGGGAGCTGTTTTTT | CASSPDYRGGELFF
TRBJ2-7 | TRBV6-1 | once | TRBD1 | TGTGCCAGCAGTGGGTCAGGGACAGGGGGGATTGAGCAGTACTTC | CASSGSGTGGIEQYF
TRBJ1-1 | TRBV11-2 | - | TRBD1 | TGTGCCAGCAGCTCCCTAGGAGGGGGCGGTAGCACTGAAGCTTTCTTT | CASSSLGGGGSTEAFF
TRBJ2-3 | TRBV5-6 | - | - | TGTGCCAGCAGCGCCAGACTCGATACGCAGTATTTT | CASSARLDTQYF
TRBJ2-3 | TRBV5-1 | - | - | TGCGCCAGCAGCTTACAGGATACTCTTAGCACAGATACGCAGTATTTT | CASSLQDTLSTDTQYF
TRBJ2-1 | TRBV5-6 | - | TRBD2 | TGTGCCAGCAGCCTGGACCTGGGGGGGAACTACAATGAGCAGTTCTTC | CASSLDLGGNYNEQFF